This T cell receptor beta chain comes out of a study of shared clonotypes between healthy human individuals. In regard to this clone: The antigen is undetermined. One end of the junction is discordant with germline, which a read error may explain.

The study drew all its donors from Caucasian adults living in Nashville, Tennessee. Germline V lookup: CDR1 SEHNR, CDR2 FQNEAQ (reference sequence). The CDR3 sequence is 14 residues long. Regarding the study as a whole: Limitation of the genetic and exposure-history diversity represented came from the few donors.

An assay was performed, and its level was deep. Some 30,000 T cell genomes (roughly 0.2 ug DNA) went into each sorted-subset replicate. The repertoire was sequenced with immunoSEQ multiplex PCR; TCRdb's copy has only in-frame clones and lacks some. Here the sample spans about 2.3 million clones, around 92% being singletons. The gene calls are TRBV7-9 and TRBJ2-7, with D possibly TRBD2 on 6 matching bases. The sequence was collected from a man between 18 and 35 years old in good health. Some clones in this sample may be carry-over from other donors' samples. The sequencing sample was made of naive CD4+ T cells from PBMCs. Subset of the sample: CD45RA+ positively selected. The CDR3 coding sequence is TGTGCCAGCAGTTTAGCGGACTACATCAGCGAGCAGTACTTC. It translates to CASSLADYISEQYF.